This T cell receptor beta chain derives from a study of T cells after yellow fever vaccination. Only one count was recorded for this clonotype. This could be a read error, since a much larger clone is one nucleotide away. TCRdb recomputed calls from the 5' RACE reads with MiXCR, one row per CDR3 protein. The table has 150,000 to 200,000 distinct CDR3 sequences, 6% to 7.5% seen once; the top ten hold 2.5%. Germline CDR1 reads WSHSY; CDR2 reads SAAADI. The CDR3 is made up of 14 amino acids. The TCR sequence derives from a man between 18 and 35 years old who received the YFV17D yellow fever vaccine. The chain uses TRBV10-2 and TRBJ2-2, with 7 bases matching TRBD2. This specimen consisted of CD4+ T cells sorted from PBMCs, obtained 4 to 5 days after the first yellow fever vaccination. CDR3 in DNA: TGCGCCAGCAGCCCTCGGGGGGTTATCGGGGAGGTGTTTTTT. Translating gives CASSPRGVIGEVFF.